These 24 T cell receptor beta chains were sequenced from one sample in a study of T cells in Graves' hyperthyroidism and ophthalmopathy. Amplified regions were TCR beta CDR3 sequences from RNA transcripts. Initially, a first-round RT-PCR of the TCR CDR3 employed the HTBI primer set. TCRdb reprocessed the multiplex PCR reads with MiXCR, giving one entry per CDR3 protein. The table lists about 640,000 distinct CDR3 sequences, about 14% of them singletons. Input material: blood. Every receptor here comes from a woman aged 45-65 years with Graves' ophthalmopathy.

This clonotype has a handful of counts. The V call is TRBV7-2, the J call TRBJ2-7; possibly TRBD1 or TRBD2 for D (5 bases each). This CDR3 contains 13 residues. V was clipped by 5 bases and J by 9 bases, with 17 bases between them. Looked up from germline, CDR1 is SGHTA and CDR2 is FQGNSA. The CDR3 DNA reads TGTGCCAGCAGCCCACTTCCTACGAGGGGGCAGTACTTC. Residues: CASSPLPTRGQYF.

V is TRBV4-2 and J is TRBJ2-7; 11 bases fit TRBD2. V lost 0 bases to trimming and J lost 4 bases; unmatched junction nucleotides: 5. The germline CDR1 and CDR2 sequences are LGHNA and YNFKEQ. The CDR3 loop spans 16 amino acids. The CDR3 coding sequence is TGTGCCAGCAGCCAAGAGTTGGCTAGCGGGAGGTACGAGCAGTACTTC. Translated: CASSQELASGRYEQYF.

As to this clonotype: Being one base from a much bigger clone, this may be a read error. V gene TRBV28 combines with J gene TRBJ2-1; D is uncertain. The CDR3 contains 14 residues. The V gene lost 4 bases and the J gene lost 12 bases, with 19 bases spanning the gap. Germline V gene data show CDR1 as MDHEN and CDR2 as SYDVKM. The DNA for the CDR3 is TGTGCCAGCAGTTCTTCCCGAAGCCAGCATGGGCAGTTCTTC. It yields the protein CASSSSRSQHGQFF.

This clonotype was found many times. CDR3 in DNA: TGCAGTGCCCAGATGTTGACAGCCGTCGGGACCCAGTACTTC. Translating it yields CSAQMLTAVGTQYF. The chain recombines TRBV20-1 with TRBJ2-5; D is possibly TRBD1 (5 bases). There are 14 residues in the CDR3. The germline V gene encodes CDR1 DFQATT and CDR2 SNEGSKA (reference sequence). V shed 6 bases and J shed 7 bases, with 21 bases lying between them.

This chain joins TRBV10-3 and TRBJ1-1, with a possible D match to TRBD1 (5 bases). Trimming pared 4 bases from V and 1 base from J, leaving 10 bases between. CDR3 size: 14 residues. In germline, CDR1 is ENHRY, CDR2 SYGVKD. The CDR3 sequence: CAISVQGANTEAFF. The CDR3 DNA reads as TGTGCCATCAGTGTTCAGGGAGCGAACACTGAAGCTTTCTTT.

The chain has TRBV7-8 and TRBJ2-2; D is ambiguous. The V end was cut by 4 bases, the J end by 4 bases, with 16 bases between. This CDR3 region has 16 residues. CDR1 and CDR2 (germline): SGHVS, FQNEAQ. The chain's CDR3 is CASSSHRPELTGELFF. CDR3 DNA sequence: TGTGCCAGCAGCTCCCATCGCCCGGAACTCACCGGGGAGCTGTTTTTT.

The chain couples TRBV19 to TRBJ2-2; no reliable D call. Trimming cost V 1 base and J 5 bases, with 8 bases left between them. From germline, CDR1 is LNHDA and CDR2 SQIVND (reference sequence). The CDR3 is made up of 14 amino acids. The CDR3 nucleotides read TGTGCCAGTAGTATAGGGGTGGGGACCGGGGAGCTGTTTTTT. Amino acids: CASSIGVGTGELFF.

The sample holds many counts of this clonotype. The chain links TRBV28 to TRBJ1-1; a weak D match, TRBD1 (5 bases). This CDR3 comprises 16 residues. V was shortened by 0 bases and J by 4 bases, with 15 bases between the two germline ends. Germline CDR1 and CDR2: MDHEN and SYDVKM. DNA of the CDR3: TGTGCCAGCAGTTTATGGCCTCCCGCCGGGGGCACTGAAGCTTTCTTT. Translated, it gives CASSLWPPAGGTEAFF.

In its sample, this clonotype was seen many times. This chain joins TRBV20-1 and TRBJ2-2, with 10 bases fitting TRBD2. The V gene end was trimmed by 6 bases and the J gene end by 6 bases; junction bases not matched to a gene: 4. Germline V gives CDR1 DFQATT, CDR2 SNEGSKA (reference sequence). This CDR3 comprises 13 residues. CDR3 sequence (DNA): TGCAGTGCGGGGCTAGCGGGAGCCGGGGAGCTGTTTTTT. Its protein product is CSAGLAGAGELFF.

CDR3 sequence (DNA): TGCAGTGCTAGCTACGCCCGCTCTGGAAACACCATATATTTT. This translates into CSASYARSGNTIYF. The chain combines TRBV20-1 with TRBJ1-3; D gene uncertain. The CDR3 spans 14 residues. From germline, CDR1 is DFQATT and CDR2 SNEGSKA (reference sequence). V was clipped by 3 bases and J by 0 bases, with 9 bases between them.

This rearrangement joins TRBV9 to TRBJ2-1; 8 bases are shared with TRBD2. The germline V gene has CDR1 SGDLS and CDR2 YYNGEE. This CDR3 contains 15 residues. With V trimmed by 4 bases and J by 7 bases, 10 bases remained unmatched. The CDR3 is CASSPRGLARNEQFF. For the CDR3, the DNA is TGTGCCAGCAGCCCCCGCGGACTAGCAAGGAATGAGCAGTTCTTC.

In its sample, this clonotype was seen many times. The chain has TRBV28 and TRBJ2-1; TRBD1 might be the D (7 bases). CDR3 size: 17 residues. Germline lookup yields CDR1 MDHEN and CDR2 SYDVKM. V lost 4 bases to trimming and J lost 4 bases, with 20 bases between them. CDR3 in DNA: TGTGCCAGCAGTTATGACCGGGACAGACTAGAATACAATGAGCAGTTCTTC. It codes for CASSYDRDRLEYNEQFF.

As concerns this clonotype: This may be a read error: a much more frequent sequence differs by one nucleotide. Here the CDR3 reads CASSGGTGTYERYF. The CDR3 bases are TGTGCCAGCAGTGGGGGGACGGGAACCTACGAGCGGTACTTC. This chain links TRBV6-4 with TRBJ2-7; D may correspond to TRBD1 or TRBD2 (5 bases each). This CDR3 has 14 residues. Germline CDR1 is MRHNA and CDR2 is SNTAGT.

This clonotype has ten or more counts. The V call is TRBV27, the J call TRBJ1-2, with a possible D match to TRBD1 (6 bases). Germline lookup yields CDR1 MNHEY and CDR2 SMNVEV (reference sequence). Trimming shortened V by 6 bases and J by 4 bases, and 12 bases separated the two germline ends. The CDR3 is 13 amino acids. CDR3 residues: CASSQRGTYGYTF. CDR3 nucleotide sequence: TGTGCCAGCAGCCAAAGGGGGACCTATGGCTACACCTTC.

This chain connects TRBV11-3 to TRBJ2-6, with a tentative D call TRBD1 (5 bases). Trimming removed 5 bases from V and 1 base from J, with 21 bases in between. Germline-derived CDR1 and CDR2 are SGHNT and YENEEA. The CDR3 is 19 residues long. CDR3 DNA: TGTGCCAGCAGCCCACGCCCCTCCTGGACACTTTCTGGGGCCAACGTCCTGACTTTC. It translates to CASSPRPSWTLSGANVLTF.

This clonotype was detected only a few times. The rearrangement links TRBV18 to TRBJ2-1; TRBD2 agrees at 8 bases. V dropped 4 bases and J dropped 3; count of bases not matched to a gene: 2. This CDR3 has 14 amino acids. The germline CDR1 and CDR2 sequences are KGHSH and LQKENI. CDR3 sequence (DNA): TGTGCCAGCTCACGTAGCGGGGACTACAATGAGCAGTTCTTC. It yields the protein CASSRSGDYNEQFF. The complete variable domain, with remaining parts taken from reference TRBV18 and TRBJ2-1, reads NAGVMQNPRHLVRRRGQEARLRCSPMKGHSHVYWYRQLPEEGLKFMVYLQKENIIDESGMPKERFSAEFPKEGPSILRIQQVVRGDSAAYFCASSRSGDYNEQFFGPGTRLTVL.

This clonotype was picked up many times. This chain links TRBV29-1 with TRBJ1-1, with D possibly being TRBD1 (5 bases). Trimming removed 4 bases at V and 1 base at J, with 10 bases between. The CDR3 has 13 residues. Germline CDR1 SQVTM, CDR2 ANQGSEA. The CDR3, as DNA: TGCAGCGTTGGAGAGGGACCGAACACTGAAGCTTTCTTT. As protein: CSVGEGPNTEAFF.

This clonotype was detected many times. The J gene is TRBJ2-7, the V gene TRBV5-8; D perhaps matches TRBD1 (6 bases). This CDR3 has 15 residues. With 5 bases removed from V and 0 bases from J, the gap between germline ends came to 15 bases. Looked up from germline, CDR1 is SGHTS and CDR2 is YDEGEE. The CDR3 loop reads CASRTKQGISYEQYF. The CDR3 region has the DNA TGTGCCAGCAGGACCAAACAGGGAATCTCCTACGAGCAGTACTTC.

This clonotype was seen repeatedly, ten times or more. The J gene is TRBJ2-7, the V gene TRBV2; D is perhaps TRBD1 or TRBD2 (5 bases each). Germline CDR1 SNHLY, CDR2 FYNNEI. The CDR3 is 15 residues long. Trimming pared 7 bases from V and 1 base from J, leaving 17 bases between. The CDR3 bases are TGTGCCAGCAAACGGGACGGCACCGTTTCCTACGAGCAGTACTTC. Translated: CASKRDGTVSYEQYF.

The table lists this clonotype with a few counts. This rearrangement joins TRBV5-6 to TRBJ2-7, with D maybe TRBD2 (6 bases). The germline CDR1 and CDR2 sequences are SGHDT and YYEEEE. The ends were cut back, 4 bases at V and 2 bases at J, with 13 bases in the middle. The CDR3 runs 14 residues. The CDR3 sequence is CASSLRTIPYEQYF. Here the CDR3 DNA reads TGTGCCAGCAGCCTTAGGACTATTCCCTACGAGCAGTACTTC.

This clonotype was detected only a few times. V and J are TRBV4-3 and TRBJ2-2; D not certain. This CDR3 is built from 15 residues. V lost 1 base and J lost 7, with 13 bases in between. Germline lookup yields CDR1 LGHNA and CDR2 YSLEER. For the CDR3, the DNA is TGCGCCAGCAGCCAAGGGGAAGGCCTAGGCGGGGAGCTGTTTTTT. It specifies CASSQGEGLGGELFF.

This clonotype has at least ten counts. The chain is built from TRBV15 and TRBJ1-6; 7 bases line up with TRBD1. V gave up 1 base and J gave up 7 bases; unmatched junction bases: 10. The germline V gene encodes CDR1 LNHNV and CDR2 YYDKDF (reference sequence). CDR3 length equals 17 residues. CDR3 nucleotide sequence: TGTGCCACCAGCAGAGTAGGGGGCCTGGCGGTGAATTCACCCCTCCACTTT. It translates to CATSRVGGLAVNSPLHF.

This clonotype came up many times. The rearrangement uses TRBV20-1 and TRBJ2-1; 16 bases fit TRBD2. The V gene's germline CDR1 is DFQATT and CDR2 SNEGSKA (reference sequence). J was trimmed by 5 bases and V by 2 bases; bases with no gene match: 12. The CDR3 is 19 amino acids. The DNA of the CDR3 is TGCAGTGCTAGACCCTTCGGCGGGACTAGCGGGAGGGGACACAATGAGCAGTTCTTC. Its protein is CSARPFGGTSGRGHNEQFF.

The sample holds a few counts of this clonotype. The chain has TRBV25-1 and TRBJ1-2, with D tentatively TRBD1 (6 bases). CDR3 length: 14 residues. The germline V gene has CDR1 MGHDK and CDR2 SYGVNS. V lost 4 bases and J 6 bases, leaving 15 bases between the germline ends. CDR3 residues: CASSVPGTIDGYTF. DNA of the CDR3: TGTGCCAGCAGTGTCCCCGGGACAATTGATGGCTACACCTTC.